A selection of T cell receptor beta chains follows, all from one sample in a study of cytotoxic CD8 clonotypes in ibrutinib-treated CLL. Sequenced by immunoSEQ multiplex PCR; TCRdb stores in-frame clones only, minus some. Among about 300,000 clones listed, roughly 76% were seen once. Sequences were derived from PBMCs, sampled at disease progression, from a patient treated with ibrutinib. Source of these receptors: a human donor with chronic lymphocytic leukemia. CDR3s include the opening cysteine and the closing phenylalanine or tryptophan. Fields, in order: D gene, V gene, J gene, CDR3 protein. D genes are given only for firm matches.

D gene: TRBD2
V gene: TRBV7-2
J gene: TRBJ2-7
CDR3 protein: CASSLVVSGSEQYF

D gene: TRBD1
V gene: TRBV9
J gene: TRBJ2-5
CDR3 protein: CASSPHRGEETQYF

D gene: NA
V gene: TRBV6-4
J gene: TRBJ1-1
CDR3 protein: CASRRTANTEAFF

D gene: TRBD2
V gene: TRBV5-1
J gene: TRBJ2-7
CDR3 protein: CASSLQGGRGEQYF

D gene: NA
V gene: TRBV19
J gene: TRBJ2-7
CDR3 protein: CASSIDFQDGEQYF

D gene: NA
V gene: TRBV9
J gene: TRBJ2-3
CDR3 protein: CASSVVEGSPTDTQYF

D gene: NA
V gene: TRBV10-2
J gene: TRBJ2-5
CDR3 protein: CASTNSMQLQETQYF

D gene: NA
V gene: TRBV4-3
J gene: TRBJ2-2
CDR3 protein: CASSQASQNTGELFF

D gene: NA
V gene: TRBV14
J gene: TRBJ2-1
CDR3 protein: CASSRPHLTYNEQFF

D gene: TRBD1
V gene: TRBV28
J gene: TRBJ2-7
CDR3 protein: CASSLQGQGYEKQYF

D gene: TRBD2
V gene: TRBV29-1
J gene: TRBJ2-1
CDR3 protein: CSVESGTAYNEQFF

D gene: TRBD2
V gene: TRBV10-3
J gene: TRBJ2-2
CDR3 protein: CATSAGVINTGELFF

D gene: NA
V gene: TRBV30
J gene: TRBJ1-1
CDR3 protein: CAWIQGRTEAFF

D gene: NA
V gene: TRBV4-1
J gene: TRBJ2-5
CDR3 protein: CASSQEGTGYRETQYF

D gene: NA
V gene: TRBV6-7
J gene: TRBJ2-7
CDR3 protein: CASVTAKLSYEQYF

D gene: NA
V gene: TRBV7-8
J gene: TRBJ1-2
CDR3 protein: CASSLSAGPYGYTF

D gene: NA
V gene: TRBV5-4
J gene: TRBJ2-5
CDR3 protein: CASRDPPQETQYF

D gene: NA
V gene: TRBV4-3
J gene: TRBJ2-7
CDR3 protein: CASSQDAWDPPYEQYF

D gene: NA
V gene: TRBV21-1
J gene: TRBJ1-2
CDR3 protein: CASSKKKMGGYTF

D gene: NA
V gene: TRBV19
J gene: TRBJ1-2
CDR3 protein: CASSISQGLGGYTF

D gene: NA
V gene: TRBV5-1
J gene: TRBJ2-3
CDR3 protein: CASNRRTAGDTQYF

D gene: NA
V gene: TRBV6-5
J gene: TRBJ2-2
CDR3 protein: CASRTSGFDTGELFF

D gene: NA
V gene: TRBV19
J gene: TRBJ1-4
CDR3 protein: CASSMAEKLFF

D gene: TRBD1
V gene: TRBV5-6
J gene: TRBJ1-3
CDR3 protein: CASSLDRGSGNTIYF

D gene: NA
V gene: TRBV6-5
J gene: TRBJ1-1
CDR3 protein: CASSQGMSAFF

D gene: NA
V gene: TRBV10-3
J gene: TRBJ1-3
CDR3 protein: CAISLDGVGNTIYF

D gene: NA
V gene: TRBV10-3
J gene: TRBJ2-5
CDR3 protein: CAISVNQETQYF

D gene: TRBD2
V gene: TRBV5-1
J gene: TRBJ2-5
CDR3 protein: CASSLGPLAGGQETQYF

D gene: TRBD1
V gene: TRBV10-3
J gene: TRBJ1-5
CDR3 protein: CAISDPGQGWQPQHF

D gene: NA
V gene: TRBV5-1
J gene: TRBJ2-7
CDR3 protein: CASIGSSYEQYF

D gene: TRBD1
V gene: TRBV7-8
J gene: TRBJ1-2
CDR3 protein: CASSLQGANGYGYTF

D gene: TRBD1
V gene: TRBV5-5
J gene: TRBJ2-7
CDR3 protein: CASSGRDRYEQYF

D gene: TRBD2
V gene: TRBV29-1
J gene: TRBJ2-3
CDR3 protein: CSVSRLAASTDTQYF

D gene: TRBD1
V gene: TRBV5-1
J gene: TRBJ2-5
CDR3 protein: CASSFLSGTGQETQYF

D gene: NA
V gene: TRBV29-1
J gene: TRBJ2-3
CDR3 protein: CSVELRTPSTDTQYF